This T cell receptor beta chain derives from a study of cytomegalovirus exposure and HLA in healthy donors. General study points: TCR beta sequences reportedly predicted the HLA-A and HLA-B alleles of most subjects accurately. Only CMV serostatus was available as immune exposure information.

A remark on this clone: Its cognate antigen is unknown.

Donors had nominal health at sampling but likely had unrecorded immune exposures. Germline loops: CDR1 SGHRS, CDR2 YFSETQ. Between the trimmed V and J ends, which lost 3 bases and 4 bases, there was a span of 19 bases. The CDR3 is made up of 16 amino acids. 13 Jbeta primers and 60 Vbeta primers were used for the PCR. This table comes from immunoSEQ multiplex PCR, and its TCRdb copy is limited to in-frame clones, with some not included. The table shows about 69,000 clones, with about 80% occurring only once. This sequence originates from a man between 18 and 29 years old in good health and CMV-seronegative. V usage is TRBV5-1 and J usage is TRBJ1-1; D gene ambiguous. Input material: PBMCs. The chain's CDR3 is CASSSSHEGWATEAFF. The DNA for the CDR3 is TGCGCCAGCAGCTCATCCCACGAGGGATGGGCCACTGAAGCTTTCTTT.